Listed below are T cell receptor beta chains from one sample, sequenced in a study of liver allograft versus peripheral blood T cells. Each CDR3 protein gets one entry after TCRdb re-called the reads with MiXCR. The table includes over 9,000 distinct CDR3 sequences, roughly a quarter detected once. Receptors were obtained from a human patient who had a liver transplant. The T cells may partly be graft donor cells. The conserved cysteine and the conserved F or W are not part of the CDR3 here.

v_gene: TRBV6-2/TRBV6-3
len: 11
CDR3aa: ASTDGQPYGYT

v_gene: TRBV3-1
len: 9
CDR3aa: ASSQVREQY

v_gene: TRBV19
len: 12
CDR3aa: ASSVRDTITEAF

v_gene: TRBV20-1
len: 13
CDR3aa: SASLAGGPGETQY

v_gene: TRBV28
len: 13
CDR3aa: ASSSKGFRTGELF

v_gene: TRBV5-6
len: 15
CDR3aa: ASSRNRPGSLSSPLH

v_gene: TRBV18
len: 11
CDR3aa: ASSPPDNEKLF

v_gene: TRBV20-1
len: 10
CDR3aa: STTLTGYGYT

v_gene: TRBV5-6
len: 15
CDR3aa: ASSLVGAGTLQETQY

v_gene: TRBV7-3
len: 11
CDR3aa: ASSPSLAGEQF

v_gene: TRBV20-1
len: 13
CDR3aa: SAGPSRSGANVLT

v_gene: TRBV14
len: 12
CDR3aa: ASSQGSGYNEQF

v_gene: TRBV20-1
len: 13
CDR3aa: SAFRGSGRDNEQF

v_gene: TRBV6-1
len: 14
CDR3aa: ASSELPGLKAGGYT

v_gene: TRBV30
len: 12
CDR3aa: AWSRCSYNSPLH

v_gene: TRBV6-1
len: 12
CDR3aa: ASSPGGAQETQY

v_gene: TRBV5-5
len: 14
CDR3aa: ASSLIITRQGKGYT

v_gene: TRBV6-6
len: 16
CDR3aa: ASSSSSGTSGNADTQY

v_gene: TRBV28
len: 12
CDR3aa: ASRISGTPYEQY

v_gene: TRBV20-1
len: 11
CDR3aa: SAGWREGYEQY